These T cell receptor beta chains were read from a single sample in a study of blood T cells in healthy people across ages. MiXCR, run by TCRdb on the 5' RACE reads, gives a single entry per CDR3 protein. Altogether over 1,500,000 distinct CDR3 sequences are present, 30% to 40% being singletons, with the ten largest covering 20% to 25%. Sequences were obtained from blood. Source of these receptors: a human donor in good health. Each CDR3 is given with its conserved first and last residue. D genes are given only for firm matches. Not all rows give a size; the values are once, few, many and, for expanded clones, a class.

clone size | J gene | CDR3 length | V gene | D gene | CDR3 protein | CDR3 DNA
. | TRBJ1-6 | 14 | TRBV20-1 | . | CSARVGGANSPLHF | TGCAGTGCTAGAGTAGGAGGTGCAAATTCACCCCTCCACTTT
. | TRBJ2-3 | 15 | TRBV11-3 | . | CASSLRLSTTDTQYF | TGTGCCAGCAGCTTACGACTATCAACTACAGATACGCAGTATTTT
once | TRBJ1-4 | 14 | TRBV28 | TRBD1 | CASTAGTGLEKLFF | TGTGCCAGCACCGCCGGGACAGGGTTGGAAAAACTGTTTTTT
few | TRBJ2-7 | 12 | TRBV27 | . | CASSPPADEQYF | TGTGCCAGCAGTCCCCCAGCAGACGAGCAGTACTTC
. | TRBJ2-3 | 17 | TRBV7-2 | TRBD1 | CASSSRDRGRPGDTQYF | TGTGCCAGCAGCTCCCGGGACAGGGGGCGCCCGGGAGATACGCAGTATTTT
few | TRBJ2-7 | 14 | TRBV30 | . | CAWNRASNEEEQYF | TGTGCCTGGAATCGAGCTAGTAACGAAGAGGAGCAGTACTTC
. | TRBJ2-1 | 15 | TRBV7-9 | TRBD2 | CASSSWDYPGDEQFF | TGTGCCAGCAGCTCCTGGGACTACCCCGGGGATGAGCAGTTCTTC
few | TRBJ2-5 | 16 | TRBV28 | . | CASSLALGAGQETQYF | TGTGCCAGCAGTTTGGCCTTGGGGGCAGGCCAAGAGACCCAGTACTTC
few | TRBJ1-2 | 17 | TRBV12-3/TRBV12-4 | TRBD1 | CASSARDRGRARYGYTF | TGTGCCAGCAGCGCCCGGGACAGGGGGCGAGCTCGCTATGGCTACACCTTC
few | TRBJ1-2 | 16 | TRBV4-1 | . | CASSQAALEGDYGYTF | TGCGCCAGCAGCCAAGCCGCCTTGGAGGGGGATTATGGCTACACCTTC
few | TRBJ2-7 | 14 | TRBV20-1 | . | CSARDPGIPGEQYF | TGCAGTGCTAGAGATCCGGGCATACCTGGCGAGCAGTACTTC
. | TRBJ2-3 | 19 | TRBV12-5 | TRBD2 | CASGLVLSGGDTSTDTQYF | TGTGCTAGTGGTTTGGTACTGAGCGGGGGAGACACTAGCACAGATACGCAGTATTTT
. | TRBJ1-1 | 11 | TRBV20-1 | . | CSASQRSGAFF | TGCAGTGCTAGTCAGAGGTCTGGAGCTTTCTTT
once | TRBJ1-5 | 14 | TRBV2 | . | CASSKSREYQPQHF | TGTGCCAGCAGTAAATCCAGGGAATATCAGCCCCAGCATTTT
. | TRBJ2-7 | 21 | TRBV28 | TRBD2 | CASSLYGRFGGGRGLSYEQYF | TGTGCCAGCAGTTTATATGGTCGGTTCGGGGGGGGCCGGGGCCTTTCCTACGAGCAGTACTTC
. | TRBJ2-1 | 13 | TRBV6-4 | . | CASSDSPLDEQFF | TGTGCCAGCAGTGACTCCCCCCTGGATGAGCAGTTCTTC
few | TRBJ2-7 | 16 | TRBV6-5 | TRBD1 | CASKLSRDSRSYEQYF | TGTGCCAGCAAACTCAGTAGGGACAGCCGTTCCTACGAGCAGTACTTC
few | TRBJ1-2 | 13 | TRBV3-1 | . | CASSQALSGGYTF | TGTGCCAGCAGCCAAGCGCTTTCTGGGGGCTACACCTTC
. | TRBJ1-6 | 14 | TRBV5-1 | . | CASSPRDRDSPLHF | TGCGCCAGCAGCCCTCGGGACCGAGATTCACCCCTCCACTTT
. | TRBJ2-7 | 14 | TRBV11-1 | TRBD2 | CASSERDGTYEQYF | TGTGCCAGCAGCGAGCGGGACGGAACCTACGAGCAGTACTTC
. | TRBJ1-3 | 13 | TRBV10-3 | TRBD1 | CAFQGAIMDTIYF | TGTGCCTTCCAGGGGGCTATCATGGACACCATATATTTT
. | TRBJ2-6 | 16 | TRBV5-1 | . | CASSRTGNSGANVLTF | TGCGCCAGCAGCCGAACAGGGAACTCTGGGGCCAACGTCCTGACTTTC
. | TRBJ2-6 | 16 | TRBV7-3 | . | CASSSGVIAGANVQTF | TGTGCCAGCAGCTCGGGGGTCATCGCTGGGGCCAACGTCCAGACTTTC
. | TRBJ2-7 | 12 | TRBV10-3 | . | CAISRDGDEQYF | TGTGCCATCAGCAGAGATGGCGACGAGCAGTACTTC
. | TRBJ1-3 | 15 | TRBV20-1 | . | CSATGTSGSGNTIYF | TGCAGTGCTACGGGGACGTCCGGCTCTGGAAACACCATATATTTT
. | TRBJ2-5 | 13 | TRBV7-3 | . | CANSLIRQETQYF | TGTGCCAATAGCTTAATTAGACAAGAGACCCAGTACTTC
. | TRBJ2-6 | 14 | TRBV5-1 | . | CASSVTAGANVLTF | TGCGCCAGCAGCGTGACAGCCGGGGCCAACGTCCTGACTTTC
few | TRBJ1-2 | 12 | TRBV12-3/TRBV12-4 | . | CASSEGTSGYTF | TGTGCCAGCAGTGAGGGGACAAGCGGCTACACCTTC
. | TRBJ2-5 | 14 | TRBV29-1 | TRBD1 | CSGTGRVGQETQYF | TGCAGCGGGACAGGGCGGGTTGGGCAAGAGACCCAGTACTTC
. | TRBJ2-5 | 12 | TRBV20-1 | . | CSARDHLETQYF | TGCAGTGCTAGAGATCATTTGGAGACCCAGTACTTC
few | TRBJ2-6 | 17 | TRBV7-2 | TRBD1 | CASTRRTGLSGANVLTF | TGTGCCAGCACCCGAAGGACAGGCCTCTCTGGGGCCAACGTCCTGACTTTC
. | TRBJ2-5 | 16 | TRBV12-3/TRBV12-4 | TRBD2 | CASRLGLVASGETQYF | TGTGCCAGCAGGCTTGGACTAGTGGCGTCGGGGGAGACCCAGTACTTC
. | TRBJ2-5 | 15 | TRBV20-1 | . | CSARPTLGAGETQYF | TGCAGTGCTAGACCCACTCTAGGGGCCGGGGAGACCCAGTACTTC
few | TRBJ1-6 | 15 | TRBV7-2 | . | CASSAGEGGKSPLHF | TGTGCCAGCAGCGCAGGGGAAGGGGGTAAATCACCCCTCCACTTT
. | TRBJ2-3 | 12 | TRBV20-1 | . | CSAYRRTDTQYF | TGCAGTGCTTACAGGCGCACAGATACGCAGTATTTT
few | TRBJ2-7 | 15 | TRBV24-1 | TRBD1 | CATSDSAGTGYEQYF | TGTGCCACCAGTGATTCGGCAGGGACAGGGTACGAGCAGTACTTC
. | TRBJ2-5 | 15 | TRBV4-3 | TRBD1 | CASSRLQGAGGTQYF | TGCGCCAGCAGCCGGCTACAGGGGGCTGGAGGGACCCAGTACTTC
few | TRBJ2-5 | 14 | TRBV4-1 | . | CASNSRGLQETQYF | TGCGCCAGCAACTCCAGGGGACTACAAGAGACCCAGTACTTC
. | TRBJ2-3 | 16 | TRBV5-1 | . | CASSLDSGRHTDTQYF | TGCGCCAGCAGCTTGGATTCGGGACGGCACACAGATACGCAGTATTTT
. | TRBJ2-5 | 12 | TRBV2 | . | CASSPGAETQYF | TGTGCCAGCAGTCCAGGGGCCGAGACCCAGTACTTC
. | TRBJ2-5 | 15 | TRBV24-1 | . | CATSDTDRYQETQYF | TGTGCCACCAGTGACACCGACAGGTATCAAGAGACCCAGTACTTC
. | TRBJ2-6 | 15 | TRBV11-2 | . | CASSSYGPGANVLTF | TGTGCCAGCAGCTCCTACGGGCCTGGGGCCAACGTCCTGACTTTC
. | TRBJ2-1 | 13 | TRBV6-1 | TRBD1 | CASSFFPDREQFF | TGTGCCAGCAGTTTTTTTCCGGACAGGGAGCAGTTCTTC
few | TRBJ2-1 | 16 | TRBV28 | . | CASSLVPSHLYNEQFF | TGTGCCAGCAGTTTAGTACCTTCTCACCTATACAATGAGCAGTTCTTC
. | TRBJ1-1 | 12 | TRBV20-1 | . | CSASGARTEAFF | TGCAGTGCTAGTGGGGCGCGAACTGAAGCTTTCTTT
. | TRBJ1-1 | 13 | TRBV4-1 | . | CASSHKDGPEAFF | TGCGCCAGCAGCCATAAGGACGGTCCTGAAGCTTTCTTT